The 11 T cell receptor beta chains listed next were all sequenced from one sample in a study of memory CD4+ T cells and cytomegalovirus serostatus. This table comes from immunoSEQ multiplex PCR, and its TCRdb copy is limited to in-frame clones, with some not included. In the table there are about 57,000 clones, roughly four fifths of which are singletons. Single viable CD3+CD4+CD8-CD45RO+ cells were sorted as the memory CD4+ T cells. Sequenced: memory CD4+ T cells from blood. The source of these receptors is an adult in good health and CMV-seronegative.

The CDR3 bases are TGCGCCAGCAGCTTAGGGGGCGCATGGGAATCACCCCTCCACTTT. Its protein product is CASSLGGAWESPLHF. The chain carries TRBV5-1 and TRBJ1-6, with 7 bases lining up with TRBD1. This CDR3 is built from 15 residues. Trimming cost V 2 bases and J 10 bases; bases outside gene matches: 9. The germline CDR1 and CDR2 sequences are SGHRS and YFSETQ.

The CDR3 loop is CASSRLGYEQYF. The CDR3 nucleotides read TGTGCCAGTAGCCGCCTAGGCTACGAGCAGTACTTC. The chain uses TRBV19 and TRBJ2-7; D not resolved. Trimming removed 6 bases at V and 3 bases at J, with 9 bases between. Per germline, CDR1 LNHDA and CDR2 SQIVND (reference sequence). There are 12 residues in the CDR3. Full variable domain (missing parts from reference TRBV19 and TRBJ2-7): DGGITQSPKYLFRKEGQNVTLSCEQNLNHDAMYWYRQDPGQGLRLIYYSQIVNDFQKGDIAEGYSVSREKKESFPLTVTSAQKNPTAFYLCASSRLGYEQYFGPGTRLTVT.

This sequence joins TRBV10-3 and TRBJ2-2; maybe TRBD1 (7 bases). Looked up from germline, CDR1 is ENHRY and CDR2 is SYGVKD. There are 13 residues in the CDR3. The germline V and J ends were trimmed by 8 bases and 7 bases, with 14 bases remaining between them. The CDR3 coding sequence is TGTGCCATCGGGGGGACAGAAGGCGGGGAGCTGTTTTTT. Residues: CAIGGTEGGELFF.

The chain's CDR3 is CASSFGARGLNAYEQYF. CDR3 nucleotides: TGCGCCAGCAGCTTTGGGGCCCGGGGACTGAATGCCTACGAGCAGTACTTC. The rearrangement joins TRBV5-1 to TRBJ2-7; maybe TRBD2 (6 bases). In germline, CDR1 is SGHRS, CDR2 YFSETQ. V dropped 2 bases and J dropped 2 bases, with 20 bases sitting between them. The CDR3 has 17 amino acids.

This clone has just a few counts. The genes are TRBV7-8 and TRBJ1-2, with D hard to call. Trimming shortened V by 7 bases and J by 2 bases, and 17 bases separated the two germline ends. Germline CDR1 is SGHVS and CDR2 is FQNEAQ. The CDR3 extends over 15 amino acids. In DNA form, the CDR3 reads TGTGCCAGCATCCCCTCCGGTGTAGTAAACTATGGCTACACCTTC. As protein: CASIPSGVVNYGYTF.

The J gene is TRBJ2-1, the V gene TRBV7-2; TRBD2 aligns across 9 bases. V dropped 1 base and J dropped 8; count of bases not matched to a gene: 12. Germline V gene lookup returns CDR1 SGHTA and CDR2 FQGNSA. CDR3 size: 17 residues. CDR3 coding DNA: TGTGCCAGCAGCTTAGGAGGAGCGGGGGGCCTGGTTCATGAGCAGTTCTTC. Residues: CASSLGGAGGLVHEQFF.

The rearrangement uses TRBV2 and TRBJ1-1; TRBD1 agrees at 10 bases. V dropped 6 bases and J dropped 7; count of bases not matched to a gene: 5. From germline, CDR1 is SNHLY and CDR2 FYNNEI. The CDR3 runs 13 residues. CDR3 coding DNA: TGTGCCAGCAGCAAAGGGACAGGGGTTGAAGCTTTCTTT. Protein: CASSKGTGVEAFF.

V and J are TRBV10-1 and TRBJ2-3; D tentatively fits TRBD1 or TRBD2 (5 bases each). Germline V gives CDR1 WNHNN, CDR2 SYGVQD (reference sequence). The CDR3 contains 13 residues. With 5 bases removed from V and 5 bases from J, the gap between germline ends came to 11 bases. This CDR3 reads CASSPGPRDTQYF. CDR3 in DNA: TGCGCCAGCAGTCCGGGGCCCAGAGATACGCAGTATTTT.

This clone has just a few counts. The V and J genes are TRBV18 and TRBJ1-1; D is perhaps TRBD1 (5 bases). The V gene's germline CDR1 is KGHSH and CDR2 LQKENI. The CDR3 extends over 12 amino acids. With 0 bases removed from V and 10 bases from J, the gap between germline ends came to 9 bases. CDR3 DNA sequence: TGTGCCAGCTCACCACCGGACAATCGAGCTTTCTTT. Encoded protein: CASSPPDNRAFF.

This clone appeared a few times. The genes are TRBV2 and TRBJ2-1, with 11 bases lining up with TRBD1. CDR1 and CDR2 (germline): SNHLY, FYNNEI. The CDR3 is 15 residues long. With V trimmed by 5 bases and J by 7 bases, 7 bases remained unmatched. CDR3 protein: CASSTGQGGRNEQFF. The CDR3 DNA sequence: TGTGCCAGCAGTACGGGACAGGGGGGACGAAATGAGCAGTTCTTC.

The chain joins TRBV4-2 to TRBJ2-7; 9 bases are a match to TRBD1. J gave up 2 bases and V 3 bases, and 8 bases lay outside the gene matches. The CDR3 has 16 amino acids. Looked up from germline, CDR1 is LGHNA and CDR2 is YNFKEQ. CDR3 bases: TGTGCCAGCAGCCAGGGACAGGGCGGTCTAGCCTACGAGCAGTACTTC. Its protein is CASSQGQGGLAYEQYF.